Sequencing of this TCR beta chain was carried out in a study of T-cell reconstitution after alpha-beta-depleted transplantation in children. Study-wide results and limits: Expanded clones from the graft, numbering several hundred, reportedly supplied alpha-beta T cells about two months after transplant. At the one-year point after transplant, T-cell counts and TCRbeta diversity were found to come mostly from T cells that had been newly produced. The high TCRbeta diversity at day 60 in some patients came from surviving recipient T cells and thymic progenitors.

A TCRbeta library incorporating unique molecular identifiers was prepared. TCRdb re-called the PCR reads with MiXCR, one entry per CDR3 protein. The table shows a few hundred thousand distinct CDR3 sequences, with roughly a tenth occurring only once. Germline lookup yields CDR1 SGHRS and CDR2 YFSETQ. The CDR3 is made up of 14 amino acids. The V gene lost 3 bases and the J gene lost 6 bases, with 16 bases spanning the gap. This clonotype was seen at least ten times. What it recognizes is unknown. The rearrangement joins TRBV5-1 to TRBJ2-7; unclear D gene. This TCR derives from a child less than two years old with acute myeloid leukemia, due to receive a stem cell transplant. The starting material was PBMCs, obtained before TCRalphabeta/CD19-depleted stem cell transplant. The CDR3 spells CASSSWVASTEQYF. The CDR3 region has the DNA TGCGCCAGCAGCTCTTGGGTGGCCTCCACCGAGCAGTACTTC. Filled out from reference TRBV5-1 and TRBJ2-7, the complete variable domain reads KAGVTQTPRYLIKTRGQQVTLSCSPISGHRSVSWYQQTPGQGLQFLFEYFSETQRNKGNFPGRFSGRQFSNSRSEMNVSTLELGDSALYLCASSSWVASTEQYFGPGTRLTVT.